This TCR beta chain was sequenced for a study of control samples from healthy donors and cancer patients. TCRdb's copy holds only in-frame clones and misses some; the assay was immunoSEQ multiplex PCR. Of approximately 58,000 clones in the sample, 80% to 90% are singletons; the top ten hold roughly 13%. Trimming took off 4 bases at V and 5 bases at J, with 8 bases between the two ends. CDR3 size: 12 residues. The germline V gene has CDR1 LNHDA and CDR2 SQIVND (reference sequence). The rearrangement uses TRBV19 and TRBJ1-2; no definite D call. The receptor comes from a woman aged 60-75 years with lung cancer. The sequenced sample was PBMCs. CDR3: CASSRELYGYTF. For the CDR3, the DNA is TGTGCCAGTAGTAGGGAGCTGTATGGCTACACCTTC.